This entry is about one TCR beta chain. Antigen unknown. Reverse transcription of all isolated RNA meant that expressed TCRB transcripts were sequenced. The protocol was immunoSEQ multiplex PCR, while the TCRdb copy is restricted to in-frame clones and leaves out a portion. The table lists some 900,000 clones, roughly 15% of them singletons. This specimen comes from a study of beta chain features in type 1 diabetes. Regarding the study as a whole: TCRB repertoires of naive, central memory and Treg cells appeared more similar among patients than among healthy donors.

There are 13 residues in the CDR3. From germline, CDR1 is SGHTA and CDR2 FQGTGA. Trimming took 8 bases from V and 4 from J, leaving 13 bases between them. The single heparinised draw taken from each donor contained roughly 100 mL of blood on average. The TCR comes from a woman under 30 in good health. What was sequenced was naive CD4+ T cells from blood. The genes are TRBV7-3 and TRBJ2-3; D could derive from TRBD1 or TRBD2 (5 bases each). The DNA of the CDR3 is TGTGCCAGCCACCTCAGGGACCCAGATACGCAGTATTTT. Its translation is CASHLRDPDTQYF.